This T cell receptor beta chain was sequenced during a study of T cell responses to AZD1222 COVID-19 vaccine. The table came from immunoSEQ multiplex PCR; TCRdb's copy has only in-frame clones and leaves some out. Of 65,000 to 95,000 clones listed, 92% were seen once; the top ten hold 5.5% to 9%. Comments on this clone: Antigen specificity is unknown.

V lost 3 bases and J lost 4, with 7 bases in between. This CDR3 contains 12 residues. CDR1 and CDR2 (germline): MDHEN, SYDVKM. General observations from the study: Females made up more of the donors, who were largely white British, and clonal diversity may have come out too low. Elevations in Spike-specific TCR breadth and depth followed administration of two AZD1222 doses.

Source: peripheral blood, taken on day 0 of MenACWY control vaccination. V is TRBV28 and J is TRBJ2-7; D call uncertain. This clonotype originated in an adult in good health. The CDR3 is CASSFQIYEQYF. The CDR3 DNA is TGTGCCAGCAGTTTTCAGATATACGAGCAGTACTTC.